The clone carrying this T cell receptor (beta chain) was counted a few times. Germline CDR1 reads GTSNPN; CDR2 reads SVGIG (reference sequence). Trimming took 5 bases from V and 5 from J, leaving 12 bases between them. The CDR3 consists of 12 residues. The data belong to a study of beta chain features in type 1 diabetes. Reverse transcription of all isolated RNA meant that expressed TCRB transcripts were sequenced. Profiled with immunoSEQ multiplex PCR; TCRdb holds only in-frame clones, not every one. The profile shows fewer than 650,000 clones, about a sixth of them singletons. Source material: naive CD4+ T cells from blood. The source of this sequence is a young man in good health. The rearrangement links TRBV30 to TRBJ1-1, with D uncertain. The CDR3 is CAWVPLVTEAFF. The DNA for the CDR3 is TGTGCCTGGGTCCCCTTGGTAACTGAAGCTTTCTTT.